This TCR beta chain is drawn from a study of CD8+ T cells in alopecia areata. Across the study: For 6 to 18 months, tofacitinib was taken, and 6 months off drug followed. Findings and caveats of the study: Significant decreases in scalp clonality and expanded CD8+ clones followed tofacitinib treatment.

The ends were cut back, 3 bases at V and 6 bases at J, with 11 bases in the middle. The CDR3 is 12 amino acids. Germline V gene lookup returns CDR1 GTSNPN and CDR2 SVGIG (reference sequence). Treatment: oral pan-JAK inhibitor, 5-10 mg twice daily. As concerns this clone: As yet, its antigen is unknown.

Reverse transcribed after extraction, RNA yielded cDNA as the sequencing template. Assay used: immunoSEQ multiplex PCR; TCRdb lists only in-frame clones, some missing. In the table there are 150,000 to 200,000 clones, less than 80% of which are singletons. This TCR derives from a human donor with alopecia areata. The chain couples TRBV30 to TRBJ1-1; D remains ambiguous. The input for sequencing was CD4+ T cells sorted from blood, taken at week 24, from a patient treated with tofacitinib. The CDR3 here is CAWRRDSAEAFF. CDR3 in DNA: TGTGCCTGGAGACGGGATTCCGCTGAAGCTTTCTTT. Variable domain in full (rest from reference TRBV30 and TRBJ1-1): SQTIHQWPATLVQPVGSPLSLECTVEGTSNPNLYWYRQAAGRGLQLLFYSVGIGQISSEVPQNLSASRPQDRQFILSSKKLLLSDSGFYLCAWRRDSAEAFFGQGTRLTVV.